This T cell receptor (beta chain) was sequenced for a study of cytomegalovirus exposure and HLA in healthy donors (dated by TCRdb to 2016 to 2017). Background on the whole study: An earlier analysis of fewer than 750 of the donors reported under 300 Gb of sequence data and 117 million unique TCR beta sequences obtained from around 180 million T cells. Among roughly 400 genotyped donors of the cohort, an average of approximately 240,000 unique TCR beta nucleotide sequences were sequenced per donor, around a sixth of them non-productive. Class I and class II HLA loci were covered by the typing at four-digit resolution. A later analysis re-examined previously published TCR beta repertoires from just over 650 donors and added high-resolution HLA genotyping to investigate patterns of TCR occurrence. A separate validation cohort of over a hundred different subjects was used in addition to the roughly 620-subject first cohort. Of the approximately 400 genotyped donors, over 80% were placed in the genetic ancestry cluster associated with self-reported Caucasian donors. All discovery cohort repertoires had been generated on a single sequencing platform. Rather than drawing on any new phenotypic data, the later analysis identified candidate immune exposures from TCR beta sequences and the way those sequences occurred across donors. Using immunosequencing, the study profiled T cell repertoires from fewer than 850 subjects and related those repertoires to cytomegalovirus serostatus. The aim of the study was to test whether cataloging public T cell receptors could identify signatures of past pathogen exposure. An earlier analysis of 587 of the donors used high-throughput TCR beta sequencing to judge whether each TCR beta V gene segment behaved as functional or pseudogenic. Donor age, sex, ethnicity and CMV serostatus were compiled together with the repertoire data. The number of typed donors differed by locus: about 620-640 for A, B, C, DRB1 and DQB1; some 500 for DQA1; 606 for DPA1; and approximately 450 for DPB1. An early release covering just under 650 HLA-typed donors comprised around 300 gigabases of sequencing data and tens of millions of unique TCR sequences. A handful of DR-DQ haplotypes were handled as single units for association and clustering because linkage in the cohort was strong. High-throughput TCR immunosequencing, statistical association of individual TCRs with disease status, and machine learning were combined to predict cytomegalovirus infection status. A later genetic analysis took genome-wide SNP genotypes for about 55% of the 666 donors and used that subset as a discovery cohort. What the study reported, not specific to this receptor: The classifier was reported to diagnose cytomegalovirus status with high specificity and sensitivity in both the original and validation cohorts. A later analysis reported that several top co-occurrence clusters appeared linked to parvovirus B19, influenza, CMV and Epstein-Barr virus. While some public TCRs were present in many individuals, most TCR sequences turned up only very rarely across donors. Roughly uniform sequencing depth across donors was assumed in presence/absence analyses, although this assumption may not hold. In a later genetic analysis, fewer N-insertions in productive TCRs were reported among donors in an Asian-associated ancestry cluster than the roughly 670-donor mean. The 87-base-pair reads could not distinguish some IMGT-functional V segments, including TRBV6-2 and TRBV6-3, so those segments were excluded. A further reported finding was that TCR beta sequences accurately predicted the HLA-A and HLA-B alleles for most subjects in the first cohort. V-gene and J-gene trimming of TCR beta chains was associated with a missense DCLRE1C variant in a later genetic analysis, and the association was replicated in an independent cohort. In a later analysis, HLA-associated TCR beta chains were found to be more clonally expanded and to have lower generation probabilities than equally common non-associated chains. In a later analysis, most CMV-associated TCR beta chains were found to appear HLA-restricted, with HLA associations seemingly driven largely by CMV exposure. Strong co-occurrence of HLA alleles, especially DR and DQ, made assigning TCR associations to individual alleles difficult. The authors suggested that the approach could potentially be generalized to other disease states and immunological phenotypes. In an earlier analysis of fewer than 750 of the donors, most TCR beta V segments were observed in productive rearrangements about 90% or about 30% of the time, broadly matching IMGT annotations. In vitro tests confirmed that a few of the cytomegalovirus-associated TCR beta chains recognize cytomegalovirus antigens. The cohort was sequenced for TCR beta chains only, and without alpha or paired-chain data the features that could be detected were limited. Linkage disequilibrium might explain the correlated functional status among segregating V segments, but an unknown experimental factor could not be ruled out. In the study, some 180 TCR beta chains were listed as associated with cytomegalovirus. A group of highly shared sequence variants was considered likely to be a technical artifact of the sequencing pipeline. Because some donors lacked HLA typing at each locus, the association tests relied only on the typed subset. Because counts were too low, roughly 18 rarely observed V segments, including chromosome 9 orphons, were left out of the earlier analysis of about 620 of the donors. A later analysis associated around 16,000 TCR beta sequences with specific HLA alleles at a false discovery rate of 0.05. A later analysis found that TCR association rates varied across HLA loci, with DRB1 alleles showing the most associated TCRs and HLA-C alleles the fewest. CMV serostatus was the only immune exposure information available for the cohort.

The CDR3 measures 18 amino acids from cysteine to phenylalanine. Just the 54-base CDR3 DNA is kept, in frame starting at base 1. Reading the germline V gene gives CDR1 MDHEN and CDR2 SYDVKM. From V the trimming removes 5 bases and from J it removes 3 bases, while the gene matches leave 19 bases of the junction unaccounted for. The cohort comprised some 680 healthy bone marrow donors. All cohort members were sampled while nominally healthy, although unrecorded immune exposures were likely present. The donor tested CMV seropositive, placing the donor among the 289 seropositive members of the cohort. Every donor gave a peripheral blood sample, and the peripheral blood mononuclear cells from that sample were used for TCR beta sequencing. The Qiagen DNeasy Blood Extraction Kit was used to extract genomic DNA from the blood cell samples. This clone was seen only a few times. Its antigen is not yet known. No base-level quality is on record; no much larger clone is a single base apart.

Library construction relied on the immunoSEQ multiplex PCR assay. For the multiplex PCR, a mixture combining 60 forward primers for TCR Vbeta segments and 13 reverse primers for TCR Jbeta segments was used. Amplification of the CDR3 region of rearranged TCR beta genes was performed with a multiplex PCR assay on genomic DNA. The Illumina HiSeq System was used to sequence the amplified TCR beta libraries as 87-base-pair reads. Per the source publication's procedure: Across the roughly 670 repertoires, a later analysis counted 60 million to 90 million unique TCR beta chains, around 10 million of which were shared by at least two donors. To remove PCR and sequencing errors, raw reads were error-corrected and collapsed into unique sequences using a nearest-neighbor algorithm that merged closely related sequences. CDR3 sequences were aligned to IMGT reference sequences to assign V, D and J gene segments. For a sequence to be retained, a match of at least six nucleotides to both a V gene segment and a J gene segment was required. A rearrangement was called productive if the CDR3 had no stop codons and remained in frame with V and J, and every other rearrangement was called non-productive. Following IMGT convention, CDR3 was defined as the stretch from the second conserved V-encoded cysteine up to the conserved J-encoded phenylalanine. In an earlier analysis of more than 550 of the donors, sequences lacking an unambiguous match to a single V gene segment were excluded. In an earlier analysis of several hundred of the donors, V segments were called functional above 56.7% productive rearrangements and were called segregating when the between-donor standard deviation exceeded 5%. A statistical classification framework was built to diagnose cytomegalovirus status from the catalog of TCR beta chain sequences. V and J gene assignment, in a later analysis, came from comparing TCR nucleotide sequences with IMGT/GENE-DB human TR gene sequences. In a later analysis, CDR3 sequences and most-parsimonious VDJ recombination scenarios were assigned using the TCRdist pipeline. A later analysis defined each TCR beta chain by its CDR3 amino acid sequence plus V-gene family, and excluded reads lacking a unique V-gene family. As a way to deal with suspected cross-contamination and a sequencing artifact, a later analysis dropped under 600 nucleotide sequences that were highly shared and had low generation probability. A later analysis calculated a clonal expansion index for each public chain from normalized within-repertoire ranks of inferred template counts. In a later analysis, generation probabilities were computed with a VDJ recombination model fitted to out-of-frame rearrangements, and the resulting probabilities were checked against IGoR. Hypergeometric tests were used in a later analysis to score TCR-TCR, TCR-HLA and TCR-CMV co-occurrence, with a repertoire-size bias correction applied to the TCR pairs. A later analysis estimated false discovery rates by permuting HLA or CMV assignments 20 times. In a later analysis, co-occurring TCRs were grouped using DBSCAN, with TCRdist sequence similarity added in when clustering inside HLA-allele-positive subsets. For co-occurrence clustering, repertoires with fewer than 30,000 or more than 120,000 public chains were excluded, along with five repertoires with anomalous nucleotide sharing. In its TCRdb copy, this immuneACCESS table keeps in-frame sequences only and misses some clones. Where compared with another copy, unresolved V genes explain less than half of these, and the others have no known cause. V, J and clone size are those of that table, while D and trimming were read from the DNA. Present in this sample are about 120,000 clones, about 10% of which were seen just once. The biggest ten clones account for 4% to 5% of the sample.

The sample taken for sequencing was PBMCs. The rearranged segments are TRBV28 and TRBJ2-7; TRBD2 agrees with 7 junctional bases. This receptor was taken from a woman under 30 in good health and CMV-seropositive. The CDR3 reads as follows: CASSAQGAGTTWGYEQYF. The DNA reads as follows: TGTGCCAGCAGTGCACAAGGGGCCGGGACTACCTGGGGCTACGAGCAGTACTTC.